This T cell receptor (beta chain) was recorded in a study of blood T cell repertoires in COVID-19. Study summary: COVID-19 samples, acute and convalescent, were from the United States, Italy and Spain. PBMCs, B-cell-depleted T cells, or T cells were the source of the cDNA or gDNA that made up the material.

V lost 9 bases, J lost 5 bases, and 9 bases stayed unmatched. CDR3 length: 13 amino acids. Germline V CDR1 and CDR2: LNHDA, SQIVND (reference sequence). Per the authors' pipeline: Estimated nucleated cell counts came from reference gene primer amplification. The data were produced by immunoSEQ multiplex PCR, yet TCRdb's version contains in-frame clones alone and is incomplete. Clonal size and the V and J genes are those of that table, whereas D and trimming came from the DNA. The sample includes over 200,000 clones, under 85% of them seen just once. The Seattle site enrolled patients during active infection and followed them longitudinally. This clone was seen a single time.

The TCR was taken from a woman in her thirties with COVID-19, enrolled during active disease. The rearrangement uses TRBV19 and TRBJ2-5, with TRBD2 matching 7 bases. Sequenced material: peripheral blood. The CDR3 coding sequence is TGTGCCAGCTCGGTGGCGGGAGCCGAGACCCAGTACTTC. It translates to CASSVAGAETQYF.